These T cell receptor beta chains were read from a single sample in a study of CD8 T cells in Susac syndrome. TCRdb used MiXCR to reprocess the immunoSEQ multiplex PCR reads, holding one entry per CDR3 protein. The sample lists about 130,000 distinct CDR3 sequences; roughly 94% were seen once. The sequencing input was CD8+ T cells from PBMCs. All receptors come from a human donor with Susac syndrome. The CDR3 runs from the conserved cysteine through the conserved F or W. The order of the fields is V gene, J gene, clone size, D gene, CDR3 DNA, CDR3 protein. A D gene is named only where the DNA matches it firmly. Not all rows give a size; the values are once, few, many and, for expanded clones, a class.

TRBV12-3/TRBV12-4	TRBJ2-1	-	-	TGTGCCAGCACGTCGGCAAATGAGCAGTTCTTC	CASTSANEQFF
TRBV28	TRBJ2-1	-	-	TGTGCCAGCAGTTCACCGGGACGAACTAGGGGGACGTCCTACAATGAGCAGTTCTTC	CASSSPGRTRGTSYNEQFF
TRBV6-1	TRBJ2-7	-	-	TGTGCCAGCAGTGCCACCGGGACCTCTTTGGCGACCTACGAGCAGTACTTC	CASSATGTSLATYEQYF
TRBV28	TRBJ2-3	-	TRBD1	TGTGCCAGTACCGGACAGGGCCTTACAGATACGCAGTATTTT	CASTGQGLTDTQYF
TRBV2	TRBJ2-7	-	-	TGTGCCAGCAGTGTGGTTAGCGTCTCCTACGAGCAGTACTTC	CASSVVSVSYEQYF
TRBV2	TRBJ2-3	-	TRBD2	TGTGCCAGCAGCGACCCGGGACTAGCGGGAGGCAAAAACACAGATACGCAGTATTTT	CASSDPGLAGGKNTDTQYF
TRBV5-4	TRBJ2-7	-	TRBD2	TGTGCCAGCAGCCCGAGGACCTTAACTAGCGCCTACTCCTACGAGCAGTACTTC	CASSPRTLTSAYSYEQYF
TRBV9	TRBJ2-5	-	-	TGTGCCAGCAGCGGACGGGAGAACCAAGAGACCCAGTACTTC	CASSGRENQETQYF
TRBV12-3/TRBV12-4	TRBJ1-1	-	-	TGTGCCAGCAGTTTTGTGAACACTGAAGCTTTCTTT	CASSFVNTEAFF
TRBV9	TRBJ2-1	-	TRBD2	TGTGCCAGCACAGTTGGGGGAGGGCCGTACAATGAGCAGTTCTTC	CASTVGGGPYNEQFF
TRBV11-2	TRBJ2-1	-	TRBD2	TGTGCCAGCAGCACCCCGGGACTAGCGGGCAAAGAGCAGTTCTTC	CASSTPGLAGKEQFF
TRBV28	TRBJ2-7	-	-	TGTGCCAGCAGTTTAAGACAGTCCTACGAGCAGTACTTC	CASSLRQSYEQYF
TRBV19	TRBJ1-4	-	-	TGTGCCAGTAGTATAGATGTGGGAGATGAAAAACTGTTTTTT	CASSIDVGDEKLFF
TRBV14	TRBJ2-1	-	TRBD2	TGTGCCAGCAGCCAAGATGGGACTAGCGGGAGTCTGGGTGAGCAGTTCTTC	CASSQDGTSGSLGEQFF
TRBV6-5	TRBJ2-3	once	-	TGTGCCAGCTACTACAGAGATACGCAGTATTTT	CASYYRDTQYF
TRBV6-5	TRBJ2-2	-	-	TGTGCCAGCAGTCTCGTGGGGGAGCCGTTCGGGGAGCTGTTTTTT	CASSLVGEPFGELFF
TRBV9	TRBJ2-1	-	-	TGTGCCAGCACCTCAGGGGGGGTAGCAGATTACAATGAGCAGTTCTTC	CASTSGGVADYNEQFF
TRBV29-1	TRBJ1-2	-	TRBD1	TGCAGCGTAGTTCAGGGGGGGTACACCTTC	CSVVQGGYTF
TRBV27	TRBJ2-1	-	-	TGTGCCAGCAGCCCAGGGATGCTCAATGAGCAGTTCTTC	CASSPGMLNEQFF
TRBV13	TRBJ2-1	-	-	TGTGCCAGCAGCTTAGGAACTAGCGTAGGGGGGCAGTTCTTC	CASSLGTSVGGQFF
TRBV3-1	TRBJ2-3	-	TRBD2	TGTGCCAGCAGCCTGGGACTAGTGGGGACAGATACGCAGTATTTT	CASSLGLVGTDTQYF
TRBV20-1	TRBJ2-1	-	TRBD2	TGCAGGGCCCGAGCGGGAGGGCCGGGCAATGAGCAGTTCTTC	CRARAGGPGNEQFF
TRBV7-3	TRBJ2-4	-	TRBD1	TGTGCCAGCAGCTCTCCGGGACAGGGGGCGGACATTCAGTACTTC	CASSSPGQGADIQYF
TRBV10-3	TRBJ1-1	-	-	TGTGCCATCAGTGAGATGGCGGGGGCCCCAAGGACTGAAGCTTTCTTT	CAISEMAGAPRTEAFF
TRBV29-1	TRBJ2-7	-	-	TGCAGCGTTGGGGGATACGGCGACAGGGACTTCTACGAGCAGTACTTC	CSVGGYGDRDFYEQYF
TRBV29-1	TRBJ2-1	-	-	TGCAGCGTTGATGGGGACCTCCAGTACAATGAGCAGTTCTTC	CSVDGDLQYNEQFF
TRBV7-6	TRBJ1-1	-	-	TGTGCCAGCAGCCGATCTGGGACTGAAGCTTTCTTT	CASSRSGTEAFF
TRBV13	TRBJ1-1	-	-	TGTGCCAGCAGCCCGACTGCGAACACTGAAGCTTTCTTT	CASSPTANTEAFF
TRBV19	TRBJ2-7	-	-	TGTGCCAGTAGTATAGCCAGGGACGGAAACGAGCAGTACTTC	CASSIARDGNEQYF
TRBV5-1	TRBJ2-7	-	-	TGCGCCAGCAGCTCCAGAACGAGGGGAGGAGGGCAGTACTTC	CASSSRTRGGGQYF
TRBV12-3/TRBV12-4	TRBJ2-1	-	-	TGTGCCAGCAGTCCGGGGAGCTCCTACAATGAGCAGTTCTTC	CASSPGSSYNEQFF
TRBV12-5	TRBJ2-7	-	-	TGTGCTAGTGGTTTTCCAATAGGGGGGGCCTACGAGCAGTACTTC	CASGFPIGGAYEQYF
TRBV7-2	TRBJ2-1	-	-	TGTGCCAGCAGCCAGGACTCCTACAATGAGCAGTTCTTC	CASSQDSYNEQFF
TRBV7-8	TRBJ2-2	-	-	TGTGCCAGCAGCACCGACGGGACGGCGAACACCGGGGAGCTGTTTTTT	CASSTDGTANTGELFF
TRBV28	TRBJ1-5	-	TRBD1	TGTGCCAGCAGTAACAGGGGGAACAATCAGCCCCAGCATTTT	CASSNRGNNQPQHF
TRBV4-1	TRBJ1-1	-	-	TGCGCCAGCAGCCAAGGATCCCGCCAGTTGAACACTGAAGCTTTCTTT	CASSQGSRQLNTEAFF
TRBV12-3/TRBV12-4	TRBJ1-3	-	-	TGTGCCAGCAGTTCCGTAAACACCATATATTTT	CASSSVNTIYF